The 18 T cell receptor beta chains presented below share a single source sample, sequenced in a study of prognosis after radiotherapy for stage I lung cancer. Using two-round multiplex PCR, the authors amplified TCR beta CDR3 from genomic DNA. The use of primers specific to each TRBV and TRBJ gene characterized first-round PCR. TCRdb fed the multiplex PCR reads into MiXCR, producing one record per CDR3 protein. The table has tens of thousands of distinct CDR3 sequences, approximately 24% seen once. Here the sequenced sample was PBMCs, taken before or after stereotactic body radiation therapy (not recorded which). The receptors stem from a donor over 45 with non-small cell lung cancer.

This clonotype was counted at least ten times. This sequence joins TRBV27 and TRBJ1-1; a weak D match, TRBD1 (5 bases). V was pared by 2 bases and J by 2 bases, with 6 bases between. Germline V gene lookup returns CDR1 MNHEY and CDR2 SMNVEV (reference sequence). This CDR3 comprises 13 residues. The chain's CDR3 is CASSLRGNTEAFF. The CDR3 nucleotides are TGTGCCAGCAGTTTAAGGGGAAACACTGAAGCTTTCTTT.

This clonotype was detected ten times or more. V usage is TRBV7-2 and J usage is TRBJ2-3; 8 bases are shared with TRBD1. Trimming cost V 4 bases and J 6 bases; bases outside gene matches: 6. From germline, CDR1 is SGHTA and CDR2 FQGNSA. The CDR3 has 14 residues. CDR3 nucleotide sequence: TGTGCCAGCAGCTCCCATGGACAGGGCGATACGCAGTATTTT. It yields the protein CASSSHGQGDTQYF.

This clonotype was recorded at least ten times. The V gene is TRBV20-1, the J gene TRBJ1-2; 7 nucleotides agree with TRBD1. V trimming: 8 bases; J trimming: 6 bases; junction bases outside the gene matches: 12. The CDR3 totals 13 residues. Germline loops: CDR1 DFQATT, CDR2 SNEGSKA (reference sequence). The CDR3 region is CSSKAGTEDGYTF. CDR3 bases: TGCAGTTCAAAAGCGGGGACAGAGGATGGCTACACCTTC.

As to this clonotype: This may come from a read error, since a much larger clone is one base off. The chain carries TRBV10-2 and TRBJ2-2; D not certain. This CDR3 is built from 13 residues. V was shortened by 6 bases and J by 3 bases, with 8 bases between the two germline ends. Germline V gene data show CDR1 as WSHSY and CDR2 as SAAADI. As DNA, the CDR3 is TGCGCCAGCAGGGTTTTTGACACCGGGGAGCTGTTTTTT. Amino acids: CASRVFDTGELFF.

As regards this clonotype: A much larger clone lies a single base off, so this may be a read error. It is likely a read error, because the conserved phenylalanine at the end of the CDR3 is missing. The chain combines TRBV7-2 with TRBJ1-5; D gene unclear. The CDR3 consists of 13 residues. V dropped 5 bases and J dropped 4 bases, with 9 bases sitting between them. Germline V lookup: CDR1 SGHTA, CDR2 FQGNSA. The CDR3 here is CASSPLGNQPQHL. The CDR3 DNA reads as TGTGCCAGCAGCCCGCTGGGTAATCAGCCCCAGCATCTT.

The CDR3, as DNA: TGTGCTAGTGGTTTAGCAGGGGGAACTGAAGCTTTCTTT. Translating gives CASGLAGGTEAFF. The rearrangement links TRBV12-5 to TRBJ1-1; 7 positions agree with TRBD1. Germline V gene data show CDR1 as LGHNT and CDR2 as FRNRAP. V was pared by 3 bases and J by 5 bases, with 3 bases of the junction left unmatched. The CDR3 covers 13 residues. Full variable domain (outside the CDR3, taken from reference TRBV12-5 and TRBJ1-1): DARVTQTPRHKVTEMGQEVTMRCQPILGHNTVFWYRQTMMQGLELLAYFRNRAPLDDSGMPKDRFSAEMPDATLATLKIQPSEPRDSAVYFCASGLAGGTEAFFGQGTRLTVV.

A word on this clonotype: This may stem from a read error, because a much larger clone lies one nucleotide away. V and J are TRBV10-3 and TRBJ2-2, with D possibly matching TRBD2 (5 bases). This CDR3 is 13 amino acids long. Per germline, CDR1 ENHRY and CDR2 SYGVKD. CDR3 sequence reads: CAISEGGTGEMFF. In nucleotides, the CDR3 is TGTGCCATCAGTGAGGGAGGCACCGGGGAGATGTTTTTT.

This clonotype occurred many times. V usage is TRBV28 and J usage is TRBJ2-1; tentatively, D is TRBD2 (6 bases). CDR3 length equals 16 residues. V lost 4 bases to trimming and J lost 0 bases, with 13 bases between them. Looked up from germline, CDR1 is MDHEN and CDR2 is SYDVKM. The CDR3 here is CASSSPGGSSYNEQFF. In DNA, the CDR3 is TGTGCCAGCAGTTCCCCTGGGGGGAGCTCCTACAATGAGCAGTTCTTC.

This clonotype has at least ten counts. This chain connects TRBV6-1 to TRBJ2-7; D may be TRBD1 (6 bases). V shed 6 bases and J shed 4 bases, with 13 bases lying between them. The length of the CDR3 is 13 residues. Germline values: CDR1 MNHNS, CDR2 SASEGT. CDR3 coding DNA: TGTGCCAGCAGCTTATTTCAGGGGTACGAGCAGTACTTC. Translated, it gives CASSLFQGYEQYF.

This clonotype has at least ten counts. The V gene is TRBV7-2, the J gene TRBJ1-2; tentatively, D is TRBD1 (6 bases). V was cut by 4 bases and J by 4 bases, with 13 bases left in between. The CDR3 totals 14 residues. CDR1 SGHTA and CDR2 FQGNSA come from the germline V gene. The CDR3 bases are TGTGCCAGCAGCTCCTACAGGGAGGGCTATGGCTACACCTTC. It encodes CASSSYREGYGYTF.

This clonotype showed up many times. This chain connects TRBV5-1 to TRBJ2-5; the D call may be TRBD1 or TRBD2 (6 bases each). The CDR3 is 14 amino acids. The V gene's germline CDR1 is SGHRS and CDR2 YFSETQ. V gave up 2 bases and J gave up 5 bases, with 13 bases separating them. The DNA of the CDR3 is TGCGCCAGCAGCTTAAGGGGGGTCGGCGAGACCCAGTACTTC. It encodes CASSLRGVGETQYF.

At least ten counts were recorded for this clonotype. This rearrangement joins TRBV30 to TRBJ2-1; maybe TRBD1 (5 bases). This CDR3 region has 14 residues. V lost 2 bases, J lost 8 bases, and 16 bases lay in between. Germline lookup yields CDR1 GTSNPN and CDR2 SVGIG (reference sequence). CDR3 in amino acids: CAWSPMVLGDEQFF. The DNA of the CDR3 is TGTGCCTGGAGTCCAATGGTTTTAGGGGATGAGCAGTTCTTC. Full variable domain (remainder filled in from reference TRBV30 and TRBJ2-1): SQTIHQWPATLVQPVGSPLSLECTVEGTSNPNLYWYRQAAGRGLQLLFYSVGIGQISSEVPQNLSASRPQDRQFILSSKKLLLSDSGFYLCAWSPMVLGDEQFFGPGTRLTVL.

This clonotype has at least ten counts. The chain couples TRBV7-8 to TRBJ2-1, with TRBD2 matching 12 bases. V lost 5 bases, J lost 10 bases, and 9 bases stayed unmatched. The CDR3 contains 15 residues. The germline CDR1 and CDR2 sequences are SGHVS and FQNEAQ. CDR3 protein: CASSRGLAGPTEQFF. In DNA, the CDR3 is TGTGCCAGCAGCCGCGGACTAGCGGGGCCCACAGAGCAGTTCTTC.

This clonotype showed up many times. V gene TRBV5-1 combines with J gene TRBJ2-7; 13 positions agree with TRBD2. The CDR3 totals 15 residues. J was trimmed by 6 bases and V by 4 bases; bases with no gene match: 7. Germline values: CDR1 SGHRS, CDR2 YFSETQ. The CDR3 nucleotides read TGCGCCAGCAGCCCGCAGACTAGCGGGGGGTCCGAGCAGTACTTC. It is translated as CASSPQTSGGSEQYF.

As to this clonotype: A much larger clone sits a single nucleotide away, making a read error possible. The CDR3 DNA reads TGTGCCATTAGACAGGGCGAAGAGCAGTACTTC. Protein: CAIRQGEEQYF. The chain links TRBV10-3 to TRBJ2-7; TRBD1 matches at 7 bases. Losses at the gene ends were 9 bases for V and 7 bases for J; bases not matched to a gene: 6. Germline V gene data show CDR1 as ENHRY and CDR2 as SYGVKD. CDR3 size: 11 residues.

Concerning this clonotype: A much larger clone differs by one base, so this may be a read error. V is TRBV19 and J is TRBJ1-1, with D tentatively TRBD1 (6 bases). The germline V gene has CDR1 LNHDA and CDR2 SQIVND (reference sequence). The V and J ends lost 2 bases and 6 bases respectively, with 13 bases between them. The CDR3 loop spans 14 amino acids. The CDR3, as DNA: TGTGCCAGTAGTATACATGGTGGGGGGCCTGAAGCTTTCTTT. Residues: CASSIHGGGPEAFF.

This clonotype was detected only a few times. A far larger clone is just one base off, so this is likely a read error. J is TRBJ2-1 and V is TRBV6-9; TRBD2 matches 15 bases. This CDR3 spans 15 amino acids. Germline V gene data show CDR1 as MNHGY and CDR2 as SVAAGI. CDR3 in DNA: TGTGCCAGCAGTTCCCGGACTAGCGGGAGGGCCCTAGTGCACTTC. Amino acids: CASSSRTSGRALVHF.

This clonotype was observed many times. The chain uses TRBV27 and TRBJ2-2; D tentatively reads TRBD1 or TRBD2 (6 bases each). The CDR3 runs to 15 residues. The germline V gene encodes CDR1 MNHEY and CDR2 SMNVEV (reference sequence). Trimming took off 6 bases at V and 2 bases at J, with 13 bases between the two ends. CDR3 region: CASRIGGLNTGELFF. CDR3 nucleotides: TGTGCCAGCAGAATCGGGGGCCTTAACACCGGGGAGCTGTTTTTT.